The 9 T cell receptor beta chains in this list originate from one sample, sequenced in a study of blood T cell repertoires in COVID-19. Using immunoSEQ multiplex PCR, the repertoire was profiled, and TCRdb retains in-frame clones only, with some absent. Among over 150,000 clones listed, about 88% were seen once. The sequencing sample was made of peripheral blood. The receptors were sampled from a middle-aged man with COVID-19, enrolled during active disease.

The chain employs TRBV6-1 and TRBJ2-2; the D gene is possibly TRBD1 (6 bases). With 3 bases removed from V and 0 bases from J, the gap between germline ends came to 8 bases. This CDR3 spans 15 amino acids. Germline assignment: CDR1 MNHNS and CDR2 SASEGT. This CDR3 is CASSERGTNTGELFF. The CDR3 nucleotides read TGTGCCAGCAGTGAGAGGGGGACGAACACCGGGGAGCTGTTTTTT.

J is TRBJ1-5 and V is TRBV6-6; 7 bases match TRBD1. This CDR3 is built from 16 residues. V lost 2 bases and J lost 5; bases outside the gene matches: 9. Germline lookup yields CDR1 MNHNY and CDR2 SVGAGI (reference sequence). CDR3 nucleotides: TGTGCCAGCAGTTACCCCAGGACAGGCGGGGATCAGCCCCAGCATTTT. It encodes CASSYPRTGGDQPQHF.

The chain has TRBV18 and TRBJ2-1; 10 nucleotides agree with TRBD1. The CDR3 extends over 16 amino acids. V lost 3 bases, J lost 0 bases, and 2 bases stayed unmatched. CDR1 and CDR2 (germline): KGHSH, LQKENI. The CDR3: CASSPRDRGSYNEQFF. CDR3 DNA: TGTGCCAGCTCACCCCGGGACAGGGGCTCCTACAATGAGCAGTTCTTC.

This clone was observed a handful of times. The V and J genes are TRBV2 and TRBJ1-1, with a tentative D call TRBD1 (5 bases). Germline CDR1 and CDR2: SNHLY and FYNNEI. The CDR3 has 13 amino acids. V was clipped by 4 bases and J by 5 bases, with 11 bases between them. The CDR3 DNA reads TGTGCCAGCAGTGTCCAAAGGGGAACTGAAGCTTTCTTT. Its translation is CASSVQRGTEAFF.

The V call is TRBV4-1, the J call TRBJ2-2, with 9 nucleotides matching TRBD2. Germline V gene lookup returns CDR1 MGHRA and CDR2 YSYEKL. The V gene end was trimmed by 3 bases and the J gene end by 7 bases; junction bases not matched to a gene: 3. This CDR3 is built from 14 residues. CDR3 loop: CASSQWTSDGELFF. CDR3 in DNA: TGCGCCAGCAGCCAGTGGACTAGCGACGGGGAGCTGTTTTTT.

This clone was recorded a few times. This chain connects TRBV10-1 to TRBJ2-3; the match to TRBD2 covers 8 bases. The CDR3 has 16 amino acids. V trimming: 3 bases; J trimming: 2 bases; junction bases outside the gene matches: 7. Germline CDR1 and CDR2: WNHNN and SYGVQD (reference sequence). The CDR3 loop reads CASSDRSGGITDTQYF. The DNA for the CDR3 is TGCGCCAGCAGTGATAGGAGCGGGGGAATCACAGATACGCAGTATTTT.

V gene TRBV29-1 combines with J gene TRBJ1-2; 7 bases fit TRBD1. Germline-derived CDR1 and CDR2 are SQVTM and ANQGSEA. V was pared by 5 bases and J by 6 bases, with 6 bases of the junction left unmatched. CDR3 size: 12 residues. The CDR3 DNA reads TGCAGCGTTTCCGGGACAGAGGATGGCTACACCTTC. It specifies CSVSGTEDGYTF.

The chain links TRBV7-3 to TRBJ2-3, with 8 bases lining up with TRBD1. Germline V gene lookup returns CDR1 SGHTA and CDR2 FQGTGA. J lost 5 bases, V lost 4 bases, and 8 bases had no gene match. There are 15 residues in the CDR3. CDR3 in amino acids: CASSSTQGGGDTQYF. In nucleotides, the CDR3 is TGTGCCAGCAGCTCGACACAGGGGGGTGGAGATACGCAGTATTTT.

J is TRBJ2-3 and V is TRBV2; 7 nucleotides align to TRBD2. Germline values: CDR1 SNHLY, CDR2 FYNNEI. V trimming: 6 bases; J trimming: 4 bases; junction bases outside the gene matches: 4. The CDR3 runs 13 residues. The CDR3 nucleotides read TGTGCCAGCAGGAGACTAGCCGCAGATACGCAGTATTTT. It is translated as CASRRLAADTQYF. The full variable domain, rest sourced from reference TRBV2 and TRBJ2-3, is EPEVTQTPSHQVTQMGQEVILRCVPISNHLYFYWYRQILGQKVEFLVSFYNNEISEKSEIFDDQFSVERPDGSNFTLKIRSTKLEDSAMYFCASRRLAADTQYFGPGTRLTVL.